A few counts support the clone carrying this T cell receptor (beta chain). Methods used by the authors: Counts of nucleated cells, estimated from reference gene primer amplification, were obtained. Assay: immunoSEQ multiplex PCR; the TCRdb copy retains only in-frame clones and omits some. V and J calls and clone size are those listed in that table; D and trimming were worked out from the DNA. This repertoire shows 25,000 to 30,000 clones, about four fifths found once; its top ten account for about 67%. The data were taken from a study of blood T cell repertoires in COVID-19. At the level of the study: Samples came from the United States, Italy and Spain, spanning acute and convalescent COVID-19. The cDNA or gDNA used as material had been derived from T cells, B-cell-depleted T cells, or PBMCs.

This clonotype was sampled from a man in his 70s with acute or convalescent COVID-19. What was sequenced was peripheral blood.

CDR3 nucleotides: TGTGCCAGCAGCCTCTCTAGCTCCTACAATGAGCAGTTCTTC. Protein: CASSLSSSYNEQFF. The V and J genes are TRBV7-8 and TRBJ2-1; D is unresolved. Trimming pared 5 bases from V and 0 bases from J, leaving 8 bases between. CDR3 length: 14 amino acids. The germline gives CDR1 SGHVS, CDR2 FQNEAQ.